This T cell receptor beta chain is from a study of blood T cell repertoires in COVID-19. The wider study: The samples span acute and convalescent COVID-19 from the United States, Italy and Spain. PBMCs, B-cell-depleted T cells, or T cells provided the cDNA or gDNA that made up the material.

V lost 7 bases and J lost 1, with 13 bases in between. Germline values: CDR1 GTSNPN, CDR2 SVGIG (reference sequence). This CDR3 has 13 residues. Data came from immunoSEQ multiplex PCR; TCRdb stores just in-frame clones and leaves some out. The table records 75,000 to 95,000 clones, about 90% of them present only once. The source of this sequence is a man over 45 with active COVID-19. The sequencing input was peripheral blood. The chain has TRBV30 and TRBJ1-1; a weak D match, TRBD1 (6 bases). For the CDR3, the DNA is TGTGCCTCGACGACAGGCGCGAACACTGAAGCTTTCTTT. It codes for CASTTGANTEAFF.